This T cell receptor beta chain was retrieved from a study of vaccination and CD4 T cells after COVID-19. Study at large: For post-vaccine samples, collection took place a median around 70 days after dose two, ranging from 14 to 241.

As for time point: late sampling 161 to 241 days after vaccination in three convalescent patients. Germline assignment: CDR1 SGHVS and CDR2 FQNEAQ. CDR3 length: 15 amino acids. V was pared by 4 bases and J by 0 bases, with 10 bases between. TCRdb re-called the PCR reads with MiXCR, one entry per CDR3 protein. The data contain 30,000 or so distinct CDR3 sequences, around 49% of them seen just once; the ten biggest clones take up roughly 5%. Overall study findings and caveats: SARS-CoV-2-reactive clonotype medians increased from around 20 to 38, not significantly.

Comments on this clonotype: The antigen remains unidentified.

Sequenced material: CD4+ T cells from blood, taken about 7 months after SARS-CoV-2 vaccination. The receptor was derived from a human donor who had recovered from COVID-19. This chain uses TRBV7-8 with TRBJ2-1; D not resolved. Here the CDR3 DNA reads TGTGCCAGCAGCTCGCTCACGGGCTCCTACAATGAGCAGTTCTTC. Protein sequence: CASSSLTGSYNEQFF.